These 9 T cell receptor beta chains were sequenced from one sample in a study of CD8 T cells in Susac syndrome. Random-hexamer reverse transcription was applied to roughly 0.45 to 1 ug RNA. From the immunoSEQ multiplex PCR reads, TCRdb called clonotypes with MiXCR, one entry per CDR3 protein. The sample includes 67,000 or so distinct CDR3 sequences, roughly 93% of them seen just once. The sample consisted of CD4+ T cells from PBMCs. Receptors originate from a human donor with Susac syndrome.

V and J are TRBV6-6 and TRBJ2-1; D is ambiguous. This CDR3 is 16 amino acids long. Trimming left V 3 bases short and J 8 bases short, with 20 bases between. The germline CDR1 and CDR2 sequences are MNHNY and SVGAGI (reference sequence). DNA of the CDR3: TGTGCCAGCAGTTATTTCGGCTCCGCCGCGTCCTATGAGCAGTTCTTC. It yields the protein CASSYFGSAASYEQFF.

This clonotype is a singleton in its sample. In DNA form, the CDR3 reads TGTGCCAGCAGTAATCCGGGCGCCTATAATTCACCCCTCCACTTT. It specifies CASSNPGAYNSPLHF. This rearrangement joins TRBV6-5 to TRBJ1-6; D is uncertain. The CDR3 covers 15 residues. Germline V gives CDR1 MNHEY, CDR2 SVGAGI. Between the trimmed V and J ends, which lost 5 bases and 2 bases, there was a span of 10 bases.

Details on this clonotype: At one boundary the junction diverges from the germline segment, which might be a read error. J is TRBJ1-6 and V is TRBV6-4, with 7 bases identical to TRBD1. Germline V lookup: CDR1 MRHNA, CDR2 SNTAGT. The CDR3 loop spans 15 amino acids. The CDR3 is CASSVRTGGGSPLHF. The DNA for the CDR3 is TGTGCCAGCAGTGTCCGGACAGGTGGGGGTTCACCCCTCCATTTT.

This clonotype occurred once. CDR3 in DNA: TGTGCCAGCAGTTTGAACAGGGTCCCCAATATGAAGACCCAGTACTTC. As protein: CASSLNRVPNMKTQYF. The chain recombines TRBV6-5 with TRBJ2-5; a weak D match, TRBD1 (6 bases). The CDR3 is 16 residues long. Deletions cut 4 bases from V and 6 bases from J, with 21 bases between. The V gene's germline CDR1 is MNHEY and CDR2 SVGAGI.

This chain uses TRBV19 with TRBJ2-1; either TRBD1 or TRBD2 may supply D (6 bases each). V lost 6 bases and J 8 bases, leaving 14 bases between the germline ends. The CDR3 extends over 13 amino acids. Germline loops: CDR1 LNHDA, CDR2 SQIVND (reference sequence). CDR3 protein: CASREQGGHEQFF. The CDR3 nucleotides are TGTGCCAGTAGAGAACAGGGAGGCCATGAGCAGTTCTTC.

The chain couples TRBV20-1 to TRBJ2-2; 8 bases match TRBD1. Germline V gene sequence: CDR1 DFQATT, CDR2 SNEGSKA (reference sequence). Unmatched junction bases numbered 9, after V lost 6 bases and J lost 3 bases. The CDR3 is 15 amino acids. The CDR3 DNA reads as TGCAGTGCCCCCCAGGGGGCCCCGTACACCGGGGAGCTGTTTTTT. Amino acid sequence: CSAPQGAPYTGELFF.

The V gene is TRBV13, the J gene TRBJ2-3; TRBD2 matches 16 bases. The junction had 15 bases not matched to a gene; V was cut back by 5 bases and J by 1 base. The CDR3 has 21 residues. Per the germline V gene, CDR1 is PRHDT and CDR2 is FYEKMQ (reference sequence). Written as DNA, the CDR3 is TGTGCCAGCAGCGCCGTCCCGGGACTAGCGGGGGGGCCACGTGGCACAGATACGCAGTATTTT. Protein sequence: CASSAVPGLAGGPRGTDTQYF.

The rearrangement uses TRBV29-1 and TRBJ2-7, with D perhaps matching TRBD1 (6 bases). Germline loops: CDR1 SQVTM, CDR2 ANQGSEA. This CDR3 has 12 amino acids. The V end was cut by 7 bases, the J end by 0 bases, with 10 bases between. DNA of the CDR3: TGCAGCGCTTGGGACACCTCCTACGAGCAGTACTTC. Translated: CSAWDTSYEQYF.

The chain joins TRBV24-1 to TRBJ2-2; D unresolved. V lost 4 bases, J lost 4 bases, and 9 bases lay in between. From germline, CDR1 is KGHDR and CDR2 SFDVKD. This CDR3 spans 14 amino acids. Written as DNA, the CDR3 is TGTGCCACCAGTGAAGGTGCCCTCACCGGGGAGCTGTTTTTT. The encoded protein is CATSEGALTGELFF.